The clone carrying this T cell receptor (beta chain) was picked up many times. Library construction for TCR beta used iRepertoire HTBI primers and Arm-PCR of CDR3 regions. In the source study's methods: Analysis of the samples identified 50 to 65 TRBV and 14 TRBJ segments. TCRdb reprocessed the multiplex PCR reads via MiXCR and lists one record per CDR3 protein. In this record, the V and J calls reflect TCRdb's handling and not the investigators' own analysis. The sample shows under 500,000 distinct CDR3 sequences, about a fifth of them seen only once. This entry comes from a study of regulatory T cells in long-lasting Graves disease. The time point: persistent/refractory GD, antithyroid drugs over 5 years with positive TRAb. TCR sequences were obtained from RNA taken from PBMCs. An endocrinology department in Xi'an, China, recruited the patients. Specimen: peripheral blood mononuclear cells (PBMCs), collected when the disease was refractory, from a patient treated with antithyroid drugs. The TCR comes from a female donor with Graves disease.

For the CDR3, the DNA is TGTGCCAGGTACAGGGATCCGACCCAAGAGACCCAGTACTTC. Translating it yields CARYRDPTQETQYF. V gene TRBV2 combines with J gene TRBJ2-5, with D possibly being TRBD1 (6 bases). The germline V gene has CDR1 SNHLY and CDR2 FYNNEI. The CDR3 has 14 residues. The germline V and J ends were trimmed by 9 bases and 1 base, with 15 bases remaining between them.